This record looks at one TCR beta chain sequence and its context. In this sample, this clone turned up a few times. Its antigen is currently not known. Base-call qualities are not available, and no considerably larger clone is one nucleotide away. The receptor library was made with the immunoSEQ multiplex PCR assay. This immuneACCESS table, as held by TCRdb, lists in-frame sequences with V and J called but not all clones. Of the missing ones, under half trace to an unresolved V gene in checked studies; the others have no known cause. This sample holds more than 9,500 clones; 60% to 80% were observed only once. The ten largest clonotypes hold more than 0.9% of the sample. The sample comes from a study of chemoradiotherapy in HPV16-positive cancers (dated by TCRdb to about 2022). With respect to the entire study: Functional T-cell assays on cells from a couple of HPV16-positive patients defined candidate HPV-specific T-cell clones and common TCR motifs. The study asked whether T-cell immunity against the HPV oncoproteins E6 and E7 changes during chemoradiotherapy and whether it affects survival. The candidate HPV-specific TCRs and motifs were then tracked in TCR repertoires from 80 to 95 patients with HPV-related cancers.

Results and caveats for the whole study, not just this receptor: The functional definition of HPV-specific T cells came from only a couple of HPV16-positive patients, and the survival association was reported for HPV16-positive patients. In HPV16-positive patients, expansion of HPV-responsive T cells during chemoradiotherapy was associated with improved recurrence-free survival. Expansion of candidate HPV-specific clones and E7-related TCR motifs was observed in the tumor microenvironment during treatment, whereas no such expansion was observed for non-HPV-specific T cells.

Repertoires were sampled multiple times during chemoradiotherapy, which allowed clonal expansion in the tumor microenvironment to be followed. Taken from cysteine to phenylalanine, the CDR3 has 14 residues. Of all the DNA, just the CDR3 is kept, 42 bases in frame from base 1. CDR1 and CDR2, looked up from the germline V gene, are SNHLY and FYNNEI. V is cut by 7 bases and J by 7 bases, and the space between the germline ends is 14 bases. This receptor chain uses TRBV2 and TRBJ1-6; matching of 6 bases hints at TRBD1 as the D gene. Sample collection was performed from a patient who underwent chemoradiotherapy. The clonotype originates from a human donor with HPV-associated anogenital cancer. The CDR3 has the sequence CASMPQGPNSPLHF. The DNA sequence follows: TGTGCCAGCATGCCACAGGGCCCGAATTCACCCCTCCACTTT.